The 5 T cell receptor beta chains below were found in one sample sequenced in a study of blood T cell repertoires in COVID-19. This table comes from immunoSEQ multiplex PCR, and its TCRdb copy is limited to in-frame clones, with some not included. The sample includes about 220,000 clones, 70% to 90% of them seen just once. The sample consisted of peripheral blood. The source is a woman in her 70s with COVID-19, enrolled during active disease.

This CDR3 is CASSLSQGAYEQYF. The DNA of the CDR3 is TGTGCCAGCAGCTTAAGTCAGGGTGCCTACGAGCAGTACTTC. The V and J genes are TRBV7-9 and TRBJ2-7, with D perhaps matching TRBD1 (5 bases). There are 14 residues in the CDR3. Germline assignment: CDR1 SEHNR and CDR2 FQNEAQ (reference sequence). Trimming took 2 bases from V and 2 from J, leaving 10 bases between them.

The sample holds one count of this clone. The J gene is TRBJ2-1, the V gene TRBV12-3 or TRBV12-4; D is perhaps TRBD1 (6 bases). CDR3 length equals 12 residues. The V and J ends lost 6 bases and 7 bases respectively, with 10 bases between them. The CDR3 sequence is CASRAGENEQFF. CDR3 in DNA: TGTGCCAGCAGGGCAGGGGAGAATGAGCAGTTCTTC.

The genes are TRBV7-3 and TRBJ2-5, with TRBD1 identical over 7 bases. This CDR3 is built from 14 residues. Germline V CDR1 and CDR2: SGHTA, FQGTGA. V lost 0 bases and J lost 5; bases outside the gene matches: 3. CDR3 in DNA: TGTGCCAGCAGCTTAACAGGGGGCATCGAGACCCAGTACTTC. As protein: CASSLTGGIETQYF.

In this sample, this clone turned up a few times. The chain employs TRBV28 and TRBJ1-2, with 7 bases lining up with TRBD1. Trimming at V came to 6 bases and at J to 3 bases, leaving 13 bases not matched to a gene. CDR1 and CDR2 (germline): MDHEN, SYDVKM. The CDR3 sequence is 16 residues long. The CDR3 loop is CASSPPGTDFYYGYTF. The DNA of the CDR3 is TGTGCCAGCAGCCCACCCGGGACAGATTTTTACTATGGCTACACCTTC.

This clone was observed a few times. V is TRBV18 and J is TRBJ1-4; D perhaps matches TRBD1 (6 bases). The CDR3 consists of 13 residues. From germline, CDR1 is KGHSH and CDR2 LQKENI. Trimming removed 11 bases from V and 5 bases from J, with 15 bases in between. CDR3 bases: TGTGCCGGACGGTCCCAGGGGAATGAAAAACTGTTTTTT. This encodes CAGRSQGNEKLFF.